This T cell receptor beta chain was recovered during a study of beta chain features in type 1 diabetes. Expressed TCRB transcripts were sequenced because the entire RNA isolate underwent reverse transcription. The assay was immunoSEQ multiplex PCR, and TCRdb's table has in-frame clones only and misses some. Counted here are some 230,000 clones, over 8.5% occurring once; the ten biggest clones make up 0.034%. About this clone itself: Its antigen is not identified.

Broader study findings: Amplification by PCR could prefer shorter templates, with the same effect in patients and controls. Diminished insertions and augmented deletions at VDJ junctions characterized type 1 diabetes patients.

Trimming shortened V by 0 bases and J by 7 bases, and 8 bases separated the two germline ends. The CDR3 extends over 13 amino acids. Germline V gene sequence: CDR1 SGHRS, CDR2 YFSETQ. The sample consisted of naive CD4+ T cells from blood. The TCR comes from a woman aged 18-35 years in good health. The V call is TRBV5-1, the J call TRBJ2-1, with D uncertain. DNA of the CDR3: TGCGCCAGCAGCTTGGTTGCCGGGAATGAGCAGTTCTTC. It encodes CASSLVAGNEQFF.